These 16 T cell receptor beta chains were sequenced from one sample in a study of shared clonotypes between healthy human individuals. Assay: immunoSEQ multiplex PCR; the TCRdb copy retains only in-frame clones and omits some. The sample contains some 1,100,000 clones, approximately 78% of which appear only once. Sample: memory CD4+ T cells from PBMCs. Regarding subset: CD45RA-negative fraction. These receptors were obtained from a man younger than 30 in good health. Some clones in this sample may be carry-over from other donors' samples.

The CDR3 loop is CASSGTSGTGYEQYF. The CDR3 bases are TGTGCCAGCAGCGGGACTAGCGGGACGGGGTACGAGCAGTACTTC. V gene TRBV7-2 combines with J gene TRBJ2-7; TRBD2 aligns across 13 bases. Germline loops: CDR1 SGHTA, CDR2 FQGNSA. Unmatched junction bases numbered 5, after V lost 5 bases and J lost 4 bases. The CDR3 has 15 residues.

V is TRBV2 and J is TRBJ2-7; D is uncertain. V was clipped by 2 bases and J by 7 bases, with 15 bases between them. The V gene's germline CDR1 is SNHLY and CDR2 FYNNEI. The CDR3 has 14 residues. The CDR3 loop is CASSESTTLGEQYF. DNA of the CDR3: TGTGCCAGCAGTGAATCAACCACCCTGGGTGAGCAGTACTTC.

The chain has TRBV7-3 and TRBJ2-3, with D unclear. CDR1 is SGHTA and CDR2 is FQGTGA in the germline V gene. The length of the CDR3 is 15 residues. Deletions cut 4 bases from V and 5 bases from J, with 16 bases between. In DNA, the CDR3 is TGTGCCAGCAGCTATTTAGGTCGCTTGGGAGATACGCAGTATTTT. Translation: CASSYLGRLGDTQYF. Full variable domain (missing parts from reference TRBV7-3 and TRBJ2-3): GAGVSQTPSNKVTEKGKYVELRCDPISGHTALYWYRQSLGQGPEFLIYFQGTGAADDSGLPNDRFFAVRPEGSVSTLKIQRTERGDSAVYLCASSYLGRLGDTQYFGPGTRLTVL.

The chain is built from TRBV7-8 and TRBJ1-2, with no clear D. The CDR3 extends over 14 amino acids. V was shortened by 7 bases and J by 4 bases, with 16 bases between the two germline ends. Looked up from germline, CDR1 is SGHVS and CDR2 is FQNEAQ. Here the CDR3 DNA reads TGTGCCAGCAACGCGGACGAGGGAAGCTATGGCTACACCTTC. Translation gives CASNADEGSYGYTF.

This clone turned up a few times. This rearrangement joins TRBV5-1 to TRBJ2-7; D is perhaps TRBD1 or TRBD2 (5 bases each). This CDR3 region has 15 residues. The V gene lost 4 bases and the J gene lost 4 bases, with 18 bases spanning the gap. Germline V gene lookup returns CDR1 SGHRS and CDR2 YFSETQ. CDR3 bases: TGCGCCAGCAGCCCCGCCGGGACCACACTTTACGAGCAGTACTTC. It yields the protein CASSPAGTTLYEQYF.

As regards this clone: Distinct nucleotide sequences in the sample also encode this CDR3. The CDR3 is CASSVVAGGPSEQYF. In DNA, the CDR3 is TGTGCCAGCAGCGTAGTTGCGGGAGGGCCTAGCGAGCAGTACTTC. The genes are TRBV9 and TRBJ2-7, with 9 bases lining up with TRBD2. CDR3 length: 15 residues. CDR1 SGDLS and CDR2 YYNGEE come from the germline V gene. The J segment lost 6 bases and the V segment lost 0 bases, leaving 7 bases of the junction unmatched. The full variable domain, in which reference TRBV9 and TRBJ2-7 provide the parts outside the CDR3, is DSGVTQTPKHLITATGQRVTLRCSPRSGDLSVYWYQQSLDQGLQFLIQYYNGEERAKGNILERFSAQQFPDLHSELNLSSLELGDSALYFCASSVVAGGPSEQYFGPGTRLTVT.

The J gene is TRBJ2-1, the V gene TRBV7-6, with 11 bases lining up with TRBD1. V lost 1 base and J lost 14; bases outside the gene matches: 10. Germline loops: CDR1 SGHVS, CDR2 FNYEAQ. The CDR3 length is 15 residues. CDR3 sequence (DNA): TGTGCCAGCAGCTTAGTTGCCGGACAGGGGGCAGAGGAGTTCTTC. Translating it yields CASSLVAGQGAEEFF. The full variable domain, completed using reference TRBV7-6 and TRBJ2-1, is GAGVSQSPRYKVTKRGQDVALRCDPISGHVSLYWYRQALGQGPEFLTYFNYEAQQDKSGLPNDRFSAERPEGSISTLTIQRTEQRDSAMYRCASSLVAGQGAEEFFGPGTRLTVL.

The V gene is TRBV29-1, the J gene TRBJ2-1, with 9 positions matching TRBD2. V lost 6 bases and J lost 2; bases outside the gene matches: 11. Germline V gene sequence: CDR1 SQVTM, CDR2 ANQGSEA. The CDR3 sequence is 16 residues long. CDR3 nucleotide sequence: TGCAGCGTGGGGGGGGCCGCTAGCGGGACCTACAATGAGCAGTTCTTC. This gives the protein CSVGGAASGTYNEQFF.

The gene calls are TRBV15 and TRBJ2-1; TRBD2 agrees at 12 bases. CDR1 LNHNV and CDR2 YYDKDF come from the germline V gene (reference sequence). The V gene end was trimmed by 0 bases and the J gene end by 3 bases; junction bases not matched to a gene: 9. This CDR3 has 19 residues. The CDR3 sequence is CATSRDPTSGRPSYNEQFF. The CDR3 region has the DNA TGTGCCACCAGCAGAGATCCAACTAGCGGGAGGCCCAGCTACAATGAGCAGTTCTTC.

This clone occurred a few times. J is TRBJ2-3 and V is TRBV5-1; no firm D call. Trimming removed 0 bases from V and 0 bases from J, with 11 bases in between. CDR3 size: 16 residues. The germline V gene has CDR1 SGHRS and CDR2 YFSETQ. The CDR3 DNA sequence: TGCGCCAGCAGCTTGGCTGTATTCCAAAGCACAGATACGCAGTATTTT. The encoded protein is CASSLAVFQSTDTQYF.

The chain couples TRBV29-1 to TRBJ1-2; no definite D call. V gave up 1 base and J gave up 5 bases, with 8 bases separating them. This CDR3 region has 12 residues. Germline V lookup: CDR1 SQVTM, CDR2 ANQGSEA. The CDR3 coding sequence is TGCAGCGTTGAAGGAACAGAGTATGGCTACACCTTC. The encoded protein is CSVEGTEYGYTF.

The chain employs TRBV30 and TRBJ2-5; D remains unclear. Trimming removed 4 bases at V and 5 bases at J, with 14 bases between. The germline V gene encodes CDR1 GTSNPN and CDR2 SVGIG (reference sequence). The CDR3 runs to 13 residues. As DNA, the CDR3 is TGTGCCTGGACCGGACCCAGTCGGGAGACCCAGTACTTC. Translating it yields CAWTGPSRETQYF.

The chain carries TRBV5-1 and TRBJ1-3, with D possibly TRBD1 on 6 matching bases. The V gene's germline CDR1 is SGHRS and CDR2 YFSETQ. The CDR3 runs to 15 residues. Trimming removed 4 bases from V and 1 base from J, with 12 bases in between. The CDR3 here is CASSEQQGSGNTIYF. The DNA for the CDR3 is TGCGCCAGCAGCGAGCAACAGGGTTCTGGAAACACCATATATTTT.

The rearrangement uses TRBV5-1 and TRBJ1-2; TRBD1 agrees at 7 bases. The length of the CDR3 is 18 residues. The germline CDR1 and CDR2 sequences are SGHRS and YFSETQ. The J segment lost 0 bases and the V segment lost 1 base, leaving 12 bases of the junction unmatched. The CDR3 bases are TGCGCCAGCAGCTTGCCCCCGACAGGGAACATAGCTAACTATGGCTACACCTTC. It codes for CASSLPPTGNIANYGYTF.

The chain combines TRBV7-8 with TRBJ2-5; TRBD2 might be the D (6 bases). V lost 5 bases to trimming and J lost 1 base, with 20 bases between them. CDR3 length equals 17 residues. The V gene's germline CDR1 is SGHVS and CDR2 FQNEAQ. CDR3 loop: CASSPPSGGPRQETQYF. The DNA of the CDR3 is TGTGCCAGCAGCCCACCCTCCGGGGGACCGCGCCAAGAGACCCAGTACTTC.

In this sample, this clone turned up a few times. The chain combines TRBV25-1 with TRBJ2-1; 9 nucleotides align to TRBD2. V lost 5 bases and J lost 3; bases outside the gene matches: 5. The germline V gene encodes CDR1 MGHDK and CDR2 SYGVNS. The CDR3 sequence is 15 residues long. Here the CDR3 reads CASSIAGVRYNEQFF. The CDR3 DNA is TGTGCCAGCAGTATAGCGGGAGTGCGCTACAATGAGCAGTTCTTC.